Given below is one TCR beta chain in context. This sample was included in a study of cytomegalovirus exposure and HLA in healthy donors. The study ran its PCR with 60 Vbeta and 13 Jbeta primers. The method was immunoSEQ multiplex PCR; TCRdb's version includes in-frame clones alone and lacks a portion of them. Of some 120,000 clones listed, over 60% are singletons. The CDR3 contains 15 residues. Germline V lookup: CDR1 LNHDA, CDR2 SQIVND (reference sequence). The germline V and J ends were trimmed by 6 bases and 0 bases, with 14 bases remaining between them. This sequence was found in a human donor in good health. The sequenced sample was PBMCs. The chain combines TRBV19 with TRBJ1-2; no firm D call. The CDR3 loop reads CASSLGGGANYGYTF. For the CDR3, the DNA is TGTGCCAGTAGCCTTGGAGGCGGGGCTAACTATGGCTACACCTTC.